This entry lists 22 T cell receptor beta chains sequenced from one sample in a study of Graves' ophthalmopathy and Graves' hyperthyroidism. The sequenced template was RNA, covering the TCR beta CDR3 region. In the first round, RT-PCR was carried out with HTBI primers, and a multiplex PCR formed the second round. Each CDR3 protein is one row after TCRdb ran MiXCR on the multiplex PCR reads. The top ten hold under 3.5% of the sample, which has 350,000 to 450,000 distinct CDR3 sequences, roughly 21% seen once. Sequenced material: peripheral blood. The source of these receptors is a woman aged 18-35 years with stable Graves' hyperthyroidism.

This clonotype was detected a few times. This sequence joins TRBV4-2 and TRBJ2-2, with unresolved D. Trimming pared 2 bases from V and 3 bases from J, leaving 16 bases between. The germline V gene encodes CDR1 LGHNA and CDR2 YNFKEQ. The CDR3 is 17 residues long. Written as DNA, the CDR3 is TGTGCCAGCAGCCAATTACCACTCCGTAAGGACACCGGGGAGCTGTTTTTT. This translates into CASSQLPLRKDTGELFF.

This clonotype occurred many times. CDR3 amino acids: CASSLLSRDEQYF. CDR3 in DNA: TGTGCCAGCTCACTATTAAGCCGGGACGAGCAGTACTTC. This chain joins TRBV18 and TRBJ2-7, with D unresolved. Per the germline V gene, CDR1 is KGHSH and CDR2 is LQKENI. Trimming left V 4 bases short and J 5 bases short, with 12 bases between. CDR3 length equals 13 residues.

Regarding this clonotype: One end of the junction varies from germline; a read error may be responsible. CDR3 coding DNA: TGTGCCAGCAGCTTAGACAGGGGCTCTGGAAACACTATATATTTT. Translated, it gives CASSLDRGSGNTIYF. This rearrangement joins TRBV7-8 to TRBJ1-3, with TRBD1 identical over 7 bases. Germline-derived CDR1 and CDR2 are SGHVS and FQNEAQ. This CDR3 has 15 residues. Full variable domain (outside the CDR3, taken from reference TRBV7-8 and TRBJ1-3): GAGVSQSPRYKVAKRGQDVALRCDPISGHVSLFWYQQALGQGPEFLTYFQNEAQLDKSGLPSDRFFAERPEGSVSTLKIQRTQQEDSAVYLCASSLDRGSGNTIYFGEGSWLTVV.

CDR3 sequence: CASSPPAGSGTQYF. The DNA for the CDR3 is TGTGCCAGCAGTCCCCCTGCGGGTAGCGGGACCCAGTACTTC. The chain is built from TRBV28 and TRBJ2-7; D may be TRBD2 (6 bases). The J call is doubtful: the DNA matches TRBJ2-5 better. The CDR3 has 14 amino acids. Looked up from germline, CDR1 is MDHEN and CDR2 is SYDVKM.

The CDR3 bases are TGTGCCACCAGCAGCCCGGGGACGAACACCGGGGAGCTGTTTTTT. Protein sequence: CATSSPGTNTGELFF. This rearrangement joins TRBV15 to TRBJ2-2; possibly TRBD2 for D (5 bases). The CDR3 consists of 15 residues. Germline CDR1 and CDR2: LNHNV and YYDKDF (reference sequence). V was pared by 3 bases and J by 0 bases, with 8 bases between.

At least ten counts were recorded for this clonotype. The chain employs TRBV12-3 or TRBV12-4 and TRBJ1-2; D perhaps matches TRBD1 (6 bases). V dropped 2 bases and J dropped 8 bases, with 15 bases sitting between them. CDR3 size: 14 residues. The CDR3 reads CASSLTGRRRGYTF. As DNA, the CDR3 is TGTGCCAGCAGTTTAACAGGGCGGCGCCGCGGCTACACCTTC.

This clonotype was counted at least ten times. This chain links TRBV6-5 with TRBJ1-1; the D is unclear. The CDR3 is made up of 17 amino acids. The germline gives CDR1 MNHEY, CDR2 SVGAGI. V gave up 1 base and J gave up 1 base, with 16 bases separating them. The CDR3 spells CASSYFSTGAGNTEAFF. The CDR3 DNA reads TGTGCCAGCAGTTACTTCTCAACTGGTGCAGGGAACACTGAAGCTTTCTTT.

The table lists this clonotype with many counts. The rearrangement links TRBV5-6 to TRBJ2-5, with TRBD1 matching over 10 bases. V lost 2 bases to trimming and J lost 4 bases; unmatched junction nucleotides: 5. Germline V gene lookup returns CDR1 SGHDT and CDR2 YYEEEE. The CDR3 runs 15 residues. Here the CDR3 DNA reads TGTGCCAGCAGCTTTGGGACAGGGGTGGCAGAGACCCAGTACTTC. Amino acid sequence: CASSFGTGVAETQYF.

The sample holds many counts of this clonotype. The V call is TRBV5-1, the J call TRBJ2-7, with 7 bases that match TRBD2. Germline loops: CDR1 SGHRS, CDR2 YFSETQ. J was trimmed by 7 bases and V by 4 bases; bases with no gene match: 11. CDR3 length equals 14 residues. Written as DNA, the CDR3 is TGCGCCAGCAGCCCTCTAGCGGTCGGGAGTGAGCAGTACTTC. Translating gives CASSPLAVGSEQYF.

Many counts were recorded for this clonotype. This rearrangement joins TRBV20-1 to TRBJ2-7, with 7 bases lining up with TRBD2. The germline V gene encodes CDR1 DFQATT and CDR2 SNEGSKA (reference sequence). With V trimmed by 0 bases and J by 2 bases, 10 bases remained unmatched. The CDR3 contains 16 residues. CDR3 residues: CSARDVLSGDTYEQYF. CDR3 bases: TGCAGTGCTAGAGATGTTTTGAGCGGGGATACCTACGAGCAGTACTTC.

This clonotype showed up many times. The rearrangement uses TRBV19 and TRBJ1-5; 8 bases are shared with TRBD1. Germline lookup yields CDR1 LNHDA and CDR2 SQIVND (reference sequence). The length of the CDR3 is 15 residues. V was pared by 3 bases and J by 1 base, with 2 bases of the junction left unmatched. The CDR3 reads CASSISGGSNQPQHF. CDR3 in DNA: TGTGCCAGTAGTATCTCAGGGGGCAGCAATCAGCCCCAGCATTTT.

This clonotype was counted ten times or more. The rearrangement uses TRBV7-9 and TRBJ1-1, with D tentatively TRBD1 (5 bases). The V and J ends lost 7 bases and 0 bases respectively, with 12 bases between them. Germline V CDR1 and CDR2: SEHNR, FQNEAQ (reference sequence). CDR3 size: 14 residues. The CDR3 DNA is TGTGCCAGCACCGGGGCGGCGCTGAACACTGAAGCTTTCTTT. This encodes CASTGAALNTEAFF.

This clonotype was counted many times. The chain couples TRBV13 to TRBJ2-7; TRBD2 aligns across 7 bases. The CDR3 extends over 15 amino acids. The V gene end was trimmed by 8 bases and the J gene end by 5 bases; junction bases not matched to a gene: 15. CDR1 PRHDT and CDR2 FYEKMQ come from the germline V gene (reference sequence). CDR3 DNA: TGTGCCAGCTGTCTAGCGGAAACCGGGAGGCACGAGCAGTACTTC. The encoded protein is CASCLAETGRHEQYF.

This clonotype was observed at least ten times. V usage is TRBV30 and J usage is TRBJ1-1; no clear D. The V gene's germline CDR1 is GTSNPN and CDR2 SVGIG (reference sequence). Between the trimmed V and J ends, which lost 1 base and 1 base, there was a span of 7 bases. There are 13 residues in the CDR3. The CDR3, as DNA: TGTGCCTGGAGTGCGGGGTCGAACACTGAAGCTTTCTTT. Translated, it gives CAWSAGSNTEAFF.

This clonotype has a count of ten or more. The V gene is TRBV6-1, the J gene TRBJ2-4; D gene ambiguous. The CDR3 is 15 residues long. V dropped 3 bases and J dropped 0 bases, with 9 bases sitting between them. Per germline, CDR1 MNHNS and CDR2 SASEGT. In DNA, the CDR3 is TGTGCCAGCAGTGAGCTCAGCTCAGCCAAAAACATTCAGTACTTC. Amino acids: CASSELSSAKNIQYF.

This clonotype occurred many times. The chain links TRBV12-3 or TRBV12-4 to TRBJ2-2; D may be TRBD2 (5 bases). This CDR3 spans 14 amino acids. Trimming stripped 6 bases from V and 6 bases from J, with 14 bases between. CDR3 loop: CASSPGENAGELFF. CDR3 DNA: TGTGCCAGCAGCCCCGGGGAGAATGCCGGGGAGCTGTTTTTT.

This clonotype was counted ten times or more. J is TRBJ1-2 and V is TRBV11-2, with D possibly TRBD1 on 6 matching bases. V was cut by 2 bases and J by 7 bases, with 11 bases left in between. Germline lookup yields CDR1 SGHAT and CDR2 FQNNGV. The CDR3 spans 13 residues. CDR3 loop: CASSLNREVGYTF. The CDR3 DNA sequence: TGTGCCAGCAGCTTAAACAGGGAGGTTGGCTACACCTTC. Supplemented by reference TRBV11-2 and TRBJ1-2, the full variable domain reads EAGVAQSPRYKIIEKRQSVAFWCNPISGHATLYWYQQILGQGPKLLIQFQNNGVVDDSQLPKDRFSAERLKGVDSTLKIQPAKLEDSAVYLCASSLNREVGYTFGSGTRLTVV.

This clonotype was seen many times. This chain connects TRBV7-3 to TRBJ2-5; 10 bases match TRBD1. The CDR3 length is 15 residues. Losses at the gene ends were 5 bases for V and 5 bases for J; bases not matched to a gene: 8. Germline V gives CDR1 SGHTA, CDR2 FQGTGA. This CDR3 is CASSRQGARGETQYF. The CDR3 coding sequence is TGTGCCAGCAGCCGACAGGGGGCGAGGGGCGAGACCCAGTACTTC.

The rearrangement uses TRBV20-1 and TRBJ1-6; D gene ambiguous. Trimming took off 1 base at V and 6 bases at J, with 10 bases between the two ends. The CDR3 length is 14 residues. Germline V gives CDR1 DFQATT, CDR2 SNEGSKA (reference sequence). The CDR3 DNA reads TGCAGTGCTAGAGGGCTGGGAAGTAATTCACCCCTCCACTTT. Residues: CSARGLGSNSPLHF.

This clonotype was picked up a small number of times. This sequence joins TRBV4-1 and TRBJ2-2; a possible D gene is TRBD2 (6 bases). CDR3 length: 17 amino acids. V shed 4 bases and J shed 1 base, with 16 bases lying between them. CDR1 is MGHRA, CDR2 YSYEKL, per germline. CDR3 in DNA: TGCGCCAGCAGCCCACTAGCCAGGGTTATGAACACCGGGGAGCTGTTTTTT. Translating it yields CASSPLARVMNTGELFF.

Notes on this clonotype: As the CDR3 is not closed by the conserved phenylalanine or tryptophan, this likely results from a read error. It is unclear where the CDR3 begins or ends on the DNA, so no DNA is shown, and the CDR3 is as TCRdb lists it. V and J are TRBV7-2 and TRBJ1-2; the table's D call, TRBD1, has no DNA check behind it. The CDR3 is 13 amino acids long, termini counted. Germline V gene lookup returns CDR1 SGHTA and CDR2 FQGNSA. The CDR3 loop reads CASSRGRAYGYSY.

This chain connects TRBV6-5 to TRBJ1-1; D is perhaps TRBD1 (5 bases). This CDR3 spans 13 amino acids. Looked up from germline, CDR1 is MNHEY and CDR2 is SVGAGI. Trimming took 0 bases from V and 6 from J, leaving 8 bases between them. The CDR3 loop reads CASSYSTGPEAFF. The DNA for the CDR3 is TGTGCCAGCAGTTACTCGACGGGGCCTGAAGCTTTCTTT.